This T cell receptor beta chain originates from a study of beta chain features in type 1 diabetes. Study results and limitations: VDJ junctions in type 1 diabetes patients carried more deletions and fewer insertions.

This clone turned up a few times. No antigen is known for it. All of the isolated RNA was reverse transcribed, so expressed TCRB transcripts were sequenced. The repertoire was sequenced with immunoSEQ multiplex PCR; TCRdb's copy has only in-frame clones and lacks some. In the table there are 200,000 to 250,000 clones, 25% to 30% of which are singletons. The sequenced sample was central memory CD4+ T cells from blood. This sequence originates from a young man in good health.

CDR3 protein: CASSLSDNEQFF. The CDR3 coding sequence is TGTGCCAGCAGCTTGTCCGATAATGAGCAGTTCTTC. The chain joins TRBV5-4 to TRBJ2-1; D unclear. The germline gives CDR1 SGHNT, CDR2 YYREEE (reference sequence). There are 12 residues in the CDR3. Trimming took off 1 base at V and 7 bases at J, with 6 bases between the two ends.